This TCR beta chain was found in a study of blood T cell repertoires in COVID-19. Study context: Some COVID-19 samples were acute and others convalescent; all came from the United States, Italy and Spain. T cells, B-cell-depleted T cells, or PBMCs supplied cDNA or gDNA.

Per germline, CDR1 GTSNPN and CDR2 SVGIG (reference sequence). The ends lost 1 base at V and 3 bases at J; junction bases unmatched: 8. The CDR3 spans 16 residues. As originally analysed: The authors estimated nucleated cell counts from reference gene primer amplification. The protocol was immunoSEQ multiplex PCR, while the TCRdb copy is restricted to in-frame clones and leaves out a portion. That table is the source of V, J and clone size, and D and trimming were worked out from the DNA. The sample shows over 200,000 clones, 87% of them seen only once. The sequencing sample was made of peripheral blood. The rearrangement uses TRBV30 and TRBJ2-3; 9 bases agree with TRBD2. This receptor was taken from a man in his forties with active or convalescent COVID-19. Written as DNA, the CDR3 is TGTGCCTGGAGTGGCCTTAGCGGGAGAATGACAGATACGCAGTATTTT. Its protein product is CAWSGLSGRMTDTQYF.